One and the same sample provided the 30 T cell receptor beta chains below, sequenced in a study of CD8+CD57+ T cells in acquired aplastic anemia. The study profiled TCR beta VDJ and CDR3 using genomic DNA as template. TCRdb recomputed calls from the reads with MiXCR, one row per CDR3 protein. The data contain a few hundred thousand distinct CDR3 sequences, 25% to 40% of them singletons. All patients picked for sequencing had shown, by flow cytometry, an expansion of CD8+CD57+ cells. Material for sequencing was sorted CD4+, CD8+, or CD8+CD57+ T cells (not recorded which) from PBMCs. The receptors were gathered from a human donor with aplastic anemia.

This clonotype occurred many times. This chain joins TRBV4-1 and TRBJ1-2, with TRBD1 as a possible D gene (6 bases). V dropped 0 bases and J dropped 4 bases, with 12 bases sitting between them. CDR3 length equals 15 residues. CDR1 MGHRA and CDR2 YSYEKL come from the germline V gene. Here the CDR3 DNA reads TGCGCCAGCAGCCAAGATCCAGGGACACTCTATGGCTACACCTTC. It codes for CASSQDPGTLYGYTF.

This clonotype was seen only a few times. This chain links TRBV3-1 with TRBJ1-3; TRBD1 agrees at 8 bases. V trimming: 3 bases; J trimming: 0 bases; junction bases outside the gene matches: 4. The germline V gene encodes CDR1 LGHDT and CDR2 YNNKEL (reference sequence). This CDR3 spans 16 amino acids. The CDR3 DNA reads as TGTGCCAGCAGCCAGGGGACAGGCCTCTCTGGAAACACCATATATTTT. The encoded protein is CASSQGTGLSGNTIYF.

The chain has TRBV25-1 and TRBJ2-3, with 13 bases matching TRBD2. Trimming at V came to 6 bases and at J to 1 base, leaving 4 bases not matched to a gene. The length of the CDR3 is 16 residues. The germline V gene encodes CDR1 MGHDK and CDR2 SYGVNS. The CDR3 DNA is TGTGCCAGCAGCTTCGGGACTAGCGGGGGCACAGATACGCAGTATTTT. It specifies CASSFGTSGGTDTQYF.

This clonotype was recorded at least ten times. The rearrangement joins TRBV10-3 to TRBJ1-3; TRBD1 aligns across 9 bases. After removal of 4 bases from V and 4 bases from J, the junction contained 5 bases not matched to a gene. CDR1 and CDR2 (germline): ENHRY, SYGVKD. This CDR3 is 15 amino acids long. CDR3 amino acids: CAISAQGASGNTIYF. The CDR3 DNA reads TGTGCCATCAGTGCACAGGGGGCGTCAGGAAACACCATATATTTT.

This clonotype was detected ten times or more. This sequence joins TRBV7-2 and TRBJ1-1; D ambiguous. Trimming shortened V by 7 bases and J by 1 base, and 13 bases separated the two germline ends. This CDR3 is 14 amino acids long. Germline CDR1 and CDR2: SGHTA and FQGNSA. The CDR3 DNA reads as TGTGCCAGCATGTCAAGGGTTTGGAACACTGAAGCTTTCTTT. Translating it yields CASMSRVWNTEAFF.

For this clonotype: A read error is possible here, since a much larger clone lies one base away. CDR3 sequence: CVTSTGTGGSEQFF. Here the CDR3 DNA reads TGTGTCACCAGCACCGGGACAGGGGGCTCGGAGCAGTTCTTC. The chain couples TRBV15 to TRBJ2-1; 12 positions match TRBD1. The CDR3 totals 14 residues. The germline V gene encodes CDR1 LNHNV and CDR2 YYDKDF (reference sequence).

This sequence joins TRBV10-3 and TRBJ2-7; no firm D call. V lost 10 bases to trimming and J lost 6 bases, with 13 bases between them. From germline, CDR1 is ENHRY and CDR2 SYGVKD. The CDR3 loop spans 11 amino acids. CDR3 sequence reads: CASKMIREQYF. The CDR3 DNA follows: TGTGCCAGCAAGATGATTCGCGAGCAGTACTTC.

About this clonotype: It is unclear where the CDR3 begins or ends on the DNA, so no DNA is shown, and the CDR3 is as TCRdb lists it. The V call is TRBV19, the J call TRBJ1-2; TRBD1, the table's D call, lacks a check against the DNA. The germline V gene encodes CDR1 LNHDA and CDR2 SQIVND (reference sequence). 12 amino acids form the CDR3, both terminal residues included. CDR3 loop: CAVNNGRYGCAF.

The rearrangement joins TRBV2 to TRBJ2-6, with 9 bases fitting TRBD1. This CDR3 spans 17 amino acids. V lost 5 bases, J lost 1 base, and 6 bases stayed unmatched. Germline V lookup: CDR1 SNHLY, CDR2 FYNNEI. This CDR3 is CASSNDRGGSGANVLTF. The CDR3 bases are TGTGCCAGCAGTAACGACAGGGGGGGATCTGGGGCCAACGTCCTGACTTTC.

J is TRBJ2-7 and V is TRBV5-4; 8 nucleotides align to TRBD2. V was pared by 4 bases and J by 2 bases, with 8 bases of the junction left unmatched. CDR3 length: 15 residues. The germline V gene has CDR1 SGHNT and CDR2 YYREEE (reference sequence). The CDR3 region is CASSPGLDSAYEQYF. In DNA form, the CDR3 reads TGTGCCAGCAGCCCGGGACTAGATTCCGCCTACGAGCAGTACTTC.

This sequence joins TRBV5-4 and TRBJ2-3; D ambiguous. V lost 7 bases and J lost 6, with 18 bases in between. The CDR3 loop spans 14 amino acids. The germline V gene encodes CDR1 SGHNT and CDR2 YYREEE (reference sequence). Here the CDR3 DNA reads TGTGCCAGCCGTACCGACTGGGCGTCGGATACGCAGTATTTT. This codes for CASRTDWASDTQYF. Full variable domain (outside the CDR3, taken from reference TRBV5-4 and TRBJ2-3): ETGVTQSPTHLIKTRGQQVTLRCSSQSGHNTVSWYQQALGQGPQFIFQYYREEENGRGNFPPRFSGLQFPNYSSELNVNALELDDSALYLCASRTDWASDTQYFGPGTRLTVL.

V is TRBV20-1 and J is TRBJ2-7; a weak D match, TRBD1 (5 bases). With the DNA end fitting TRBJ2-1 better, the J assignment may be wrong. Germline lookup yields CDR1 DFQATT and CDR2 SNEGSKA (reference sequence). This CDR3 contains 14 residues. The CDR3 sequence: CSARSLKGYNEQFF. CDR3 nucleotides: TGCAGTGCTCGGAGTCTAAAGGGGTACAATGAGCAGTTCTTC.

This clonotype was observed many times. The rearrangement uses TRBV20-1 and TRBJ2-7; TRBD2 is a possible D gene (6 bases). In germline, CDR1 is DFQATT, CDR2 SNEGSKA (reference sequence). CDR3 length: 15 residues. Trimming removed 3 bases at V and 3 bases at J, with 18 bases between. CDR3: CSASPGGAGFYEQYF. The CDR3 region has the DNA TGCAGTGCTAGTCCGGGCGGGGCGGGTTTCTACGAGCAGTACTTC.

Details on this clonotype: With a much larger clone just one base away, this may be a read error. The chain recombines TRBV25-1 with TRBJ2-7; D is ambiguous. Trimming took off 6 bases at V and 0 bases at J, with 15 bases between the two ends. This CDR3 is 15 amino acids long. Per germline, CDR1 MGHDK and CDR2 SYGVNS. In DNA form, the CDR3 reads TGTGCCAGCAGCCCTAGGCCAACTGGCTCCTACGAGCAGTACTTC. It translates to CASSPRPTGSYEQYF.

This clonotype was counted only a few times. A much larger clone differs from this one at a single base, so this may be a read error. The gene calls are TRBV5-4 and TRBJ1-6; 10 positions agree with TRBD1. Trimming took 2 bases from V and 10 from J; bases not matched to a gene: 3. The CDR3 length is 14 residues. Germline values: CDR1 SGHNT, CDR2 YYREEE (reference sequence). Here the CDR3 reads CASSLGTGDSPLHF. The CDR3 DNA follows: TGTGCCAGCAGCTTAGGGACAGGGGACTCACCCCTCCACTTT.

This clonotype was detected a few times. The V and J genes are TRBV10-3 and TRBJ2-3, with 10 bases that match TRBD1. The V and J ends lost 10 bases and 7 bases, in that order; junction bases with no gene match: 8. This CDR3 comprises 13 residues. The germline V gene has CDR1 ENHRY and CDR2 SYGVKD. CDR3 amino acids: CATHRQGANTQYF. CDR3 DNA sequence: TGTGCCACCCACCGACAGGGGGCGAATACGCAGTATTTT.

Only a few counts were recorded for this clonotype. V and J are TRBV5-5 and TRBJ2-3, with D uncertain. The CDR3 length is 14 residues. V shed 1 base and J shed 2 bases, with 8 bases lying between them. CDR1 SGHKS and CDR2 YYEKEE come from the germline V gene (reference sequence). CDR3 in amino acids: CASSLLESTDTQYF. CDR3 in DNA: TGTGCCAGCAGCTTGTTAGAATCCACAGATACGCAGTATTTT.

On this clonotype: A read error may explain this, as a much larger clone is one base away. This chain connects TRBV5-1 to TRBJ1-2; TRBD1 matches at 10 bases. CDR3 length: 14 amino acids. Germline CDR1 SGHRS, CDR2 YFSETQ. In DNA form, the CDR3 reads TGCCCCAGCAGCGTGACAGGGGGCGGACGAGGCTACACCTTC. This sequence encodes CPSSVTGGGRGYTF.

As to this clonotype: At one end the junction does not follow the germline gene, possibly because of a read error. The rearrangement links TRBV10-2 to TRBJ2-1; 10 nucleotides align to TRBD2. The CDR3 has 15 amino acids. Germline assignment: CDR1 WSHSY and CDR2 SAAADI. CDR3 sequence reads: CASRELAGGNNEQLF. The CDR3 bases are TGCGCCAGCAGAGAATTAGCGGGAGGCAATAATGAGCAGCTCTTC.

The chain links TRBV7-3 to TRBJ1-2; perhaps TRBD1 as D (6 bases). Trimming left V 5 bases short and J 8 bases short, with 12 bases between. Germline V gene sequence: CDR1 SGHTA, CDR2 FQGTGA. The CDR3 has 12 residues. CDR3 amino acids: CASSDRMGGYTF. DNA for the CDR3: TGTGCCAGCAGCGACAGGATGGGGGGCTACACCTTC.

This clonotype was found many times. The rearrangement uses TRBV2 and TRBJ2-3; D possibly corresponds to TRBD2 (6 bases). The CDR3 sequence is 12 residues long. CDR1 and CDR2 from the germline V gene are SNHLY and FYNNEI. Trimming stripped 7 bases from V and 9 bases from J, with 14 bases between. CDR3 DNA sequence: TGTGCCAGCACCGCGGGGCAGAGGACGCAGTATTTT. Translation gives CASTAGQRTQYF.

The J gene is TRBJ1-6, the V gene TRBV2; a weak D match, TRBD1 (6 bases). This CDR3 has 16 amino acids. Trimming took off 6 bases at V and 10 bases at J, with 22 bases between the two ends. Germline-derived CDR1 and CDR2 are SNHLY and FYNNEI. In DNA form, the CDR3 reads TGTGCCAGCAGCACCTCCGAGGGCAGGGGTTGGTCACCCCTCCACTTT. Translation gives CASSTSEGRGWSPLHF.

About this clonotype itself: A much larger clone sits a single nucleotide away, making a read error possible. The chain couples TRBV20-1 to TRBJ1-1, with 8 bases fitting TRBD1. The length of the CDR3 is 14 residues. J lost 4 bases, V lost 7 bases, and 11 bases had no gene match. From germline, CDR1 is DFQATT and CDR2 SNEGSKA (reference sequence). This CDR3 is CSGHRDRSLTEAFF. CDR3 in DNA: TGCAGTGGTCACCGGGACAGGTCGCTCACTGAAGCTTTCTTT.

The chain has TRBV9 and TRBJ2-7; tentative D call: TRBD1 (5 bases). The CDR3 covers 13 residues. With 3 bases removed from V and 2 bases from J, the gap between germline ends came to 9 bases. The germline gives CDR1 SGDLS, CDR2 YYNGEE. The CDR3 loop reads CASSDETAYEQYF. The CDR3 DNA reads TGTGCCAGCAGCGACGAGACAGCCTACGAGCAGTACTTC. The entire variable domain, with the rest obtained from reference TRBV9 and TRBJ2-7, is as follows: DSGVTQTPKHLITATGQRVTLRCSPRSGDLSVYWYQQSLDQGLQFLIQYYNGEERAKGNILERFSAQQFPDLHSELNLSSLELGDSALYFCASSDETAYEQYFGPGTRLTVT.

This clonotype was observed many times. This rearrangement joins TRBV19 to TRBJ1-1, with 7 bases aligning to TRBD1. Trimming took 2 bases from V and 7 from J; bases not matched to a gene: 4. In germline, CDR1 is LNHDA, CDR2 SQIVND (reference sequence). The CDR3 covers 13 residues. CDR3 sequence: CASSIRQGYEAFF. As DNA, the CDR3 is TGTGCCAGTAGTATACGACAGGGCTATGAAGCTTTCTTT.

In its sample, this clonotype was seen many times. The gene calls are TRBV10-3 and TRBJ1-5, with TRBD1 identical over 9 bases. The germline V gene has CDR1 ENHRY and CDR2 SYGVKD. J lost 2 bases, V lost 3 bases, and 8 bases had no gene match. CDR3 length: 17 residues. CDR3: CAISDIQGAYGNQPQHF. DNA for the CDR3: TGTGCCATCAGTGACATACAGGGGGCATATGGCAATCAGCCCCAGCATTTT.

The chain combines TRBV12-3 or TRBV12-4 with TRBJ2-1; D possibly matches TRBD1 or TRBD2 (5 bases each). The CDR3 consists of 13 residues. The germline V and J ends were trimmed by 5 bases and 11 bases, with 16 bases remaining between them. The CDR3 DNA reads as TGTGCCAGCAGTCTCGGCACCACGGGACAGCAGTTCTTC. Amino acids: CASSLGTTGQQFF.

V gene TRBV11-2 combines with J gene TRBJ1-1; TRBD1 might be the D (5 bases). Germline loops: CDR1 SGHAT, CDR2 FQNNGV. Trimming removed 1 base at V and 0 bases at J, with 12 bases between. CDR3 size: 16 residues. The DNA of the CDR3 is TGTGCCAGCAGCTTAGGGGGGTGGACTATGAACACTGAAGCTTTCTTT. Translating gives CASSLGGWTMNTEAFF.

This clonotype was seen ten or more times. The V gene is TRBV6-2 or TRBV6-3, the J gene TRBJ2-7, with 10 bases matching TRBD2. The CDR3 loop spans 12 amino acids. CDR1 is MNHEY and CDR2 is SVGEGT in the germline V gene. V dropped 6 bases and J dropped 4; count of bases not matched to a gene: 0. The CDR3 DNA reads TGTGCCAGCAGAGCGGGAGGGTACGAGCAGTACTTC. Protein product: CASRAGGYEQYF.

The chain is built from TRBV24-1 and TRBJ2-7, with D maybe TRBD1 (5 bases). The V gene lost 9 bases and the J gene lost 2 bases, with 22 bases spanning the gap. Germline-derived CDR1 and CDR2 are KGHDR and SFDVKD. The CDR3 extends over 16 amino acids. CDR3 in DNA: TGTGCCACCGAGACTTGGGGTAACAAGGGGACCTACGAGCAGTACTTC. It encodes CATETWGNKGTYEQYF.